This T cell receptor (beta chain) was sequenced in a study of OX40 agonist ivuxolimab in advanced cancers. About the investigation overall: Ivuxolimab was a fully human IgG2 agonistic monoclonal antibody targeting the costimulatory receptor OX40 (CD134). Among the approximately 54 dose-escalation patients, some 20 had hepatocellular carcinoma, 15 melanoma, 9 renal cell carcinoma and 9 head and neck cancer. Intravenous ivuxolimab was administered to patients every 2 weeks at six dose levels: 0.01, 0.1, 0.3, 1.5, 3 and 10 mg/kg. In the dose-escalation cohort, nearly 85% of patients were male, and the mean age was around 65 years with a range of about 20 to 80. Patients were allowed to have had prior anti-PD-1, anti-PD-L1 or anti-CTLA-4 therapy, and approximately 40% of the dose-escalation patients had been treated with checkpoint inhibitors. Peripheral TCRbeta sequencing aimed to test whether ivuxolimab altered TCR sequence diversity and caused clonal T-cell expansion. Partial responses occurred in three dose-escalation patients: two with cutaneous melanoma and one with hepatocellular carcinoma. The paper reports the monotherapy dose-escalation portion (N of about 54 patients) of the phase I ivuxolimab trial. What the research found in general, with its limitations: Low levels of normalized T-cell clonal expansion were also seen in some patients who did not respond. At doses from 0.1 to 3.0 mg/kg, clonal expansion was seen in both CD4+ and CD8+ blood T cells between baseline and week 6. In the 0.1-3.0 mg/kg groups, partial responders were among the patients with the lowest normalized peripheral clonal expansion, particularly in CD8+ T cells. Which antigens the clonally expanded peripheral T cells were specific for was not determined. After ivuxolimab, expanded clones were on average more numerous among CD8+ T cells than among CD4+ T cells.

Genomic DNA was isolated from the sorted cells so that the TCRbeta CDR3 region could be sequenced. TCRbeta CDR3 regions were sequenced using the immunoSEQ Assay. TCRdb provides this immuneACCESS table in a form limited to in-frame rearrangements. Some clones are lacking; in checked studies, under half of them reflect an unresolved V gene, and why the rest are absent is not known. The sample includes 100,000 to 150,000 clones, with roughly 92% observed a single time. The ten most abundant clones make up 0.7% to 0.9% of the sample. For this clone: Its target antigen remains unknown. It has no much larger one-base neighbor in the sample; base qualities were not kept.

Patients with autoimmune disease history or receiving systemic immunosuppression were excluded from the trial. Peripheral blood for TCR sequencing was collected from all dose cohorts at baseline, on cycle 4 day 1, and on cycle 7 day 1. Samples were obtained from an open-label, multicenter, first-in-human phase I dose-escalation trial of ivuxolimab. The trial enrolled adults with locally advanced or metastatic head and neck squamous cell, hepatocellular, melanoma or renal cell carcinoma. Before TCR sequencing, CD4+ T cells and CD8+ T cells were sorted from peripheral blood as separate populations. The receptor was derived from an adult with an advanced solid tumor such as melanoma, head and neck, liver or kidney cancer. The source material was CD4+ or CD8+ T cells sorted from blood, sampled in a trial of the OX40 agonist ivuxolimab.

The CDR3 reads as follows: CASRQTLNTEAFF. The base sequence is TGTGCCAGCAGACAGACATTGAACACTGAAGCTTTCTTT. The sequence joins TRBV6-5 to TRBJ1-1, with the D gene not clear enough to name. CDR1 and CDR2 are drawn from the germline V gene: MNHEY, SVGAGI. The germline ends are 8 bases apart after V is trimmed by 6 bases and J by 0 bases. The CDR3 goes from the cysteine to the phenylalanine over 13 residues. Just the 39-base CDR3 DNA is kept, in frame starting at base 1.